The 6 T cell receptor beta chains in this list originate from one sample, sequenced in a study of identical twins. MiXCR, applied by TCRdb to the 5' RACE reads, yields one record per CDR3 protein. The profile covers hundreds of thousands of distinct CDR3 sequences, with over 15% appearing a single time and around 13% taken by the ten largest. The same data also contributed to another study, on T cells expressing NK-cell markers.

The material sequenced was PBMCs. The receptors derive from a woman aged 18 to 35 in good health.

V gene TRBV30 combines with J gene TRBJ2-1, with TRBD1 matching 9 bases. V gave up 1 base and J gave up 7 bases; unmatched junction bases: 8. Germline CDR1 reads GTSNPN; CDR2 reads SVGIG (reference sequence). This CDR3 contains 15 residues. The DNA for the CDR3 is TGTGCCTGGAGTGGGGATGGGACAGGGCAGAATGAGCAGTTCTTC. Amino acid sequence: CAWSGDGTGQNEQFF.

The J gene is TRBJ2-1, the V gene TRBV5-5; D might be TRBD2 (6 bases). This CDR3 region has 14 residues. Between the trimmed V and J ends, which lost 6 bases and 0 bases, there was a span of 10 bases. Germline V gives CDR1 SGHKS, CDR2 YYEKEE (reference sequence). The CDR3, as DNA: TGTGCCAGCACCCAGACTAGCTCCTACAATGAGCAGTTCTTC. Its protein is CASTQTSSYNEQFF.

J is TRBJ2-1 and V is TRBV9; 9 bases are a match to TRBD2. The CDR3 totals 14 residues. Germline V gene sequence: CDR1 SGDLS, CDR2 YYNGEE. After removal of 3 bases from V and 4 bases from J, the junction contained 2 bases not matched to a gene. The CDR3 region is CASSGTSVYNEQFF. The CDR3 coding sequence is TGTGCCAGCAGCGGGACTAGCGTGTACAATGAGCAGTTCTTC.

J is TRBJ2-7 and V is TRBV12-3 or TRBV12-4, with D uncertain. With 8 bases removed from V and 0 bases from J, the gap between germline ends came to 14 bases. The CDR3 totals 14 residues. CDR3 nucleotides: TGTGCCAGCCGGGTCCAGGTCACCTCCTACGAGCAGTACTTC. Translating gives CASRVQVTSYEQYF.

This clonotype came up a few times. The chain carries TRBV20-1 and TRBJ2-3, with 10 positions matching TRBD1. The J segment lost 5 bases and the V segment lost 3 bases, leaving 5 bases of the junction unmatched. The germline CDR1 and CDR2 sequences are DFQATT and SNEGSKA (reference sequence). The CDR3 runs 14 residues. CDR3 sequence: CSARATGGRDTQYF. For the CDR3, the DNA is TGCAGTGCTAGGGCGACAGGGGGCCGAGATACGCAGTATTTT.

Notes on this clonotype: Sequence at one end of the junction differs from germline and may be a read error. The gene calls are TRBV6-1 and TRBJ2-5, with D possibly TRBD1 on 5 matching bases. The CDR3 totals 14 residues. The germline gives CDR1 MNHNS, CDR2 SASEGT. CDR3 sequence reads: CPPSIKGLEETQYF. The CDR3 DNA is TGCCCTCCTTCCATTAAGGGGCTGGAGGAGACCCAGTACTTC.